Below are 26 T cell receptor beta chains sequenced from a single sample in a study of blood T cell repertoires in COVID-19. Using immunoSEQ multiplex PCR, the repertoire was profiled, and TCRdb retains in-frame clones only, with some absent. The table records 96,000 or so clones, nearly 90% of them present only once. The source material was peripheral blood. Receptor source: a woman at least 80 years old with acute or convalescent COVID-19.

The V call is TRBV4-2, the J call TRBJ1-1; the match to TRBD1 covers 10 bases. CDR1 and CDR2 from the germline V gene are LGHNA and YNFKEQ. This CDR3 contains 17 residues. Trimming cost V 4 bases and J 6 bases; bases outside gene matches: 14. The CDR3 spells CASSPLFTTGGKAEAFF. The CDR3 nucleotides read TGTGCCAGCAGCCCACTTTTTACGACAGGGGGCAAGGCTGAAGCTTTCTTT.

J is TRBJ2-7 and V is TRBV6-5, with D possibly being TRBD1 (6 bases). Deletions cut 5 bases from V and 3 bases from J, with 11 bases between. Germline assignment: CDR1 MNHEY and CDR2 SVGAGI. The CDR3 runs 13 residues. The CDR3 nucleotides read TGTGCCAGCAGTAACGGACAGAGCTACGAGCAGTACTTC. Translating it yields CASSNGQSYEQYF.

The gene calls are TRBV14 and TRBJ1-1; 7 bases are shared with TRBD1. The CDR3 extends over 13 amino acids. V trimming: 4 bases; J trimming: 1 base; junction bases outside the gene matches: 0. Germline V gives CDR1 SGHDN, CDR2 FVKESK. CDR3: CASSRDRNTEAFF. CDR3 DNA sequence: TGTGCCAGCAGCCGGGACAGGAACACTGAAGCTTTCTTT.

V and J are TRBV28 and TRBJ2-3; possibly TRBD1 for D (6 bases). Germline V gives CDR1 MDHEN, CDR2 SYDVKM. With 4 bases removed from V and 6 bases from J, the gap between germline ends came to 23 bases. The CDR3 sequence is 17 residues long. For the CDR3, the DNA is TGTGCCAGCAGTTCCCAAGGGACCAGGGGTATTTTGGATACGCAGTATTTT. Its protein product is CASSSQGTRGILDTQYF. The full variable domain, with the rest looked up from reference TRBV28 and TRBJ2-3, is DVKVTQSSRYLVKRTGEKVFLECVQDMDHENMFWYRQDPGLGLRLIYFSYDVKMKEKGDIPEGYSVSREKKERFSLILESASTNQTSMYLCASSSQGTRGILDTQYFGPGTRLTVL.

The V gene is TRBV29-1, the J gene TRBJ1-2; D not resolved. CDR3 length equals 14 residues. The germline V gene encodes CDR1 SQVTM and CDR2 ANQGSEA. V was cut by 8 bases and J by 0 bases, with 16 bases left in between. The chain's CDR3 is CSLEGDGTNYGYTF. CDR3 nucleotide sequence: TGCAGCTTGGAGGGTGACGGGACTAACTATGGCTACACCTTC.

CDR3 bases: TGCAGCGTCGCTTTCGACAGCACGAACACTGAAGCTTTCTTT. Translated, it gives CSVAFDSTNTEAFF. The V call is TRBV29-1, the J call TRBJ1-1; D perhaps matches TRBD1 (5 bases). This CDR3 has 14 amino acids. V was clipped by 6 bases and J by 1 base, with 15 bases between them. Germline V lookup: CDR1 SQVTM, CDR2 ANQGSEA.

The V call is TRBV5-1, the J call TRBJ1-1; D is possibly TRBD1 (6 bases). Trimming shortened V by 0 bases and J by 5 bases, and 17 bases separated the two germline ends. CDR1 is SGHRS and CDR2 is YFSETQ in the germline V gene. This CDR3 has 16 residues. CDR3 bases: TGCGCCAGCAGCTTGGTTTCGGGGGGCGCCTGGACTGAAGCTTTCTTT. It yields the protein CASSLVSGGAWTEAFF.

The rearrangement links TRBV3-1 (or the pseudogene TRBV3-2) to TRBJ2-3; D remains unclear. The CDR3 extends over 15 amino acids. Germline V gene lookup returns CDR1 LGHDT and CDR2 YNNKEL (reference sequence). The V gene lost 2 bases and the J gene lost 10 bases, with 19 bases spanning the gap. CDR3 amino acids: CASSQSEVGLRAQYF. The CDR3 coding sequence is TGTGCCAGCAGCCAAAGCGAAGTAGGCCTACGGGCGCAGTATTTT.

The V gene is TRBV28, the J gene TRBJ2-2; 7 bases line up with TRBD1. Per germline, CDR1 MDHEN and CDR2 SYDVKM. The CDR3 totals 16 residues. V was clipped by 5 bases and J by 2 bases; unmatched bases: 8. CDR3 coding DNA: TGTGCCAGCAGTCAACGGGGACAGATAAACACCGGGGAGCTGTTTTTT. It translates to CASSQRGQINTGELFF.

The chain is built from TRBV7-9 and TRBJ1-6; TRBD1 matches 11 bases. The CDR3 is 17 amino acids. Germline assignment: CDR1 SEHNR and CDR2 FQNEAQ (reference sequence). V shed 6 bases, J shed 6 bases, and the junction held 10 bases outside the gene matches. DNA for the CDR3: TGTGCCAGCAGTTCCACCGGGACAGGGGGGCTTAATTCACCCCTCCACTTT. It yields the protein CASSSTGTGGLNSPLHF. The variable domain in full, with the rest retrieved from reference TRBV7-9 and TRBJ1-6, is DTGVSQNPRHKITKRGQNVTFRCDPISEHNRLYWYRQTLGQGPEFLTYFQNEAQLEKSRLLSDRFSAERPKGSFSTLEIQRTEQGDSAMYLCASSSTGTGGLNSPLHFGNGTRLTVT.

This chain connects TRBV5-8 to TRBJ1-5, with a tentative D call TRBD1 (5 bases). Germline lookup yields CDR1 SGHTS and CDR2 YDEGEE. This CDR3 has 15 residues. V was cut by 4 bases and J by 7 bases, with 18 bases left in between. CDR3 DNA sequence: TGTGCCAGCAGCCTCGCGTGGGGGGAGACCCAGCCCCAGCATTTT. Protein sequence: CASSLAWGETQPQHF.

The chain employs TRBV5-6 and TRBJ2-7; 7 nucleotides align to TRBD1. Trimming cost V 2 bases and J 6 bases; bases outside gene matches: 8. The CDR3 runs to 14 residues. Germline V lookup: CDR1 SGHDT, CDR2 YYEEEE. CDR3 amino acids: CASSFIDREAEQYF. The CDR3, as DNA: TGTGCCAGCAGCTTTATCGACAGGGAAGCCGAGCAGTACTTC.

V usage is TRBV11-2 and J usage is TRBJ2-2, with TRBD2 matching 7 bases. Germline trimming cut 5 bases from V and 4 bases from J; bases unmatched to any gene: 10. The germline CDR1 and CDR2 sequences are SGHAT and FQNNGV. The CDR3 sequence is 16 residues long. The CDR3 loop reads CASSNRTSWSTGELFF. The CDR3, as DNA: TGTGCCAGCAGCAATCGGACTAGTTGGTCCACCGGGGAGCTGTTTTTT. Using reference TRBV11-2 and TRBJ2-2 for the parts outside the CDR3, the full variable domain is EAGVAQSPRYKIIEKRQSVAFWCNPISGHATLYWYQQILGQGPKLLIQFQNNGVVDDSQLPKDRFSAERLKGVDSTLKIQPAKLEDSAVYLCASSNRTSWSTGELFFGEGSRLTVL.

The chain recombines TRBV5-4 with TRBJ2-3, with TRBD2 matching over 8 bases. CDR1 is SGHNT, CDR2 YYREEE, per germline (reference sequence). This CDR3 is built from 16 residues. The ends lost 5 bases at V and 1 base at J; junction bases unmatched: 9. The CDR3 spells CASRPELAAGTDTQYF. CDR3 DNA: TGTGCCAGCAGGCCCGAACTAGCGGCTGGCACAGATACGCAGTATTTT.

The V and J genes are TRBV5-3 and TRBJ2-7; a weak D match, TRBD1 (7 bases). TRBV5-3 is identified as an open reading frame with a role that is uncertain. This CDR3 spans 16 amino acids. Trimming took off 0 bases at V and 3 bases at J, with 16 bases between the two ends. The CDR3 spells CARSLVAGQQVYEQYF. The DNA for the CDR3 is TGTGCCAGAAGCTTGGTTGCGGGACAGCAAGTCTACGAGCAGTACTTC.

The chain carries TRBV24-1 and TRBJ2-5; 8 bases agree with TRBD1. CDR3 length equals 14 residues. Unmatched junction bases numbered 6, after V lost 5 bases and J lost 5 bases. Germline CDR1 reads KGHDR; CDR2 reads SFDVKD. CDR3: CATSGTGMGETQYF. In DNA, the CDR3 is TGTGCCACCAGTGGGACAGGGATGGGGGAGACCCAGTACTTC.

V is TRBV30 and J is TRBJ2-2; 12 bases fit TRBD2. Germline CDR1 GTSNPN, CDR2 SVGIG (reference sequence). The CDR3 runs 15 residues. Germline trimming cut 3 bases from V and 8 bases from J; bases unmatched to any gene: 7. The CDR3 protein is CAWRKLAGGAGELFF. In DNA form, the CDR3 reads TGTGCCTGGAGAAAACTAGCGGGGGGCGCGGGGGAGCTGTTTTTT.

This clone appeared a few times. The chain employs TRBV10-1 and TRBJ2-6; perhaps TRBD1 as D (5 bases). The germline V and J ends were trimmed by 11 bases and 4 bases, with 27 bases remaining between them. The CDR3 contains 18 residues. Germline loops: CDR1 WNHNN, CDR2 SYGVQD (reference sequence). The CDR3 nucleotides are TGCGCCCAGACAGCGTTTCCGGTAAAACATTCCGGGGCCAACGTCCTGACTTTC. It yields the protein CAQTAFPVKHSGANVLTF.

This chain joins TRBV11-2 and TRBJ2-7, with 8 nucleotides matching TRBD1. The germline V gene has CDR1 SGHAT and CDR2 FQNNGV. The CDR3 covers 14 residues. J lost 2 bases, V lost 5 bases, and 5 bases had no gene match. The CDR3 bases are TGTGCCAGCAGCAACCGGGACAGGCCCTACGAGCAGTACTTC. Translating it yields CASSNRDRPYEQYF.

The chain combines TRBV7-9 with TRBJ1-4; tentative D call: TRBD1 (6 bases). The CDR3 sequence is 15 residues long. Germline-derived CDR1 and CDR2 are SEHNR and FQNEAQ (reference sequence). Trimming left V 5 bases short and J 8 bases short, with 18 bases between. CDR3 amino acids: CASSPGAGYGEKLFF. The CDR3 bases are TGTGCCAGCAGCCCAGGGGCTGGGTATGGGGAAAAACTGTTTTTT. The whole variable domain, remainder taken from reference TRBV7-9 and TRBJ1-4, is DTGVSQNPRHKITKRGQNVTFRCDPISEHNRLYWYRQTLGQGPEFLTYFQNEAQLEKSRLLSDRFSAERPKGSFSTLEIQRTEQGDSAMYLCASSPGAGYGEKLFFGSGTQLSVL.

V usage is TRBV19 and J usage is TRBJ2-5; TRBD1 matches at 8 bases. Germline CDR1 is LNHDA and CDR2 is SQIVND (reference sequence). V lost 6 bases and J lost 1; bases outside the gene matches: 10. The CDR3 is 16 residues long. CDR3 DNA: TGTGCCAGTAGCACAGGGGACAGGTGGACCCAAGAGACCCAGTACTTC. Amino acids: CASSTGDRWTQETQYF.

This clone was picked up one time. The chain uses TRBV7-8 and TRBJ1-3; D is uncertain. The CDR3 spans 14 residues. V was clipped by 1 base and J by 7 bases, with 11 bases between them. From germline, CDR1 is SGHVS and CDR2 FQNEAQ. CDR3 sequence: CASSLVVGRNTIYF. For the CDR3, the DNA is TGTGCCAGCAGCTTAGTTGTGGGCCGGAACACCATATATTTT.

The V gene is TRBV28, the J gene TRBJ1-2, with D perhaps matching TRBD1 (5 bases). V was cut by 7 bases and J by 4 bases, with 16 bases left in between. The CDR3 has 14 amino acids. The germline gives CDR1 MDHEN, CDR2 SYDVKM. CDR3 sequence: CASTLGQSPYGYTF. The DNA for the CDR3 is TGTGCCAGCACCCTAGGACAAAGCCCCTATGGCTACACCTTC.

The chain combines TRBV18 with TRBJ2-2; tentative D call: TRBD2 (6 bases). This CDR3 has 13 residues. The V end lost 6 bases, the J end lost 7 bases, and 12 bases lay between the germline ends. The V gene's germline CDR1 is KGHSH and CDR2 LQKENI. Here the CDR3 DNA reads TGTGCCAGCTCGGACTACATTGTCGGGGAGCTGTTTTTT. This sequence encodes CASSDYIVGELFF.

V usage is TRBV2 and J usage is TRBJ1-5; the D is unclear. The CDR3 is made up of 14 amino acids. V was clipped by 7 bases and J by 5 bases, with 15 bases between them. CDR1 and CDR2 from the germline V gene are SNHLY and FYNNEI. CDR3: CASKTVGPDQPQHF. In nucleotides, the CDR3 is TGTGCCAGCAAAACGGTGGGCCCGGATCAGCCCCAGCATTTT.

The chain combines TRBV15 with TRBJ1-2, with 7 nucleotides matching TRBD1. V lost 9 bases, J lost 2 bases, and 15 bases stayed unmatched. CDR3 size: 16 residues. Germline CDR1 is LNHNV and CDR2 is YYDKDF (reference sequence). The CDR3 sequence: CATTPGLDRFNYGYTF. The DNA of the CDR3 is TGTGCCACTACCCCCGGCCTGGACAGGTTCAACTATGGCTACACCTTC. Full variable domain (outside the CDR3, taken from reference TRBV15 and TRBJ1-2): DAMVIQNPRYQVTQFGKPVTLSCSQTLNHNVMYWYQQKSSQAPKLLFHYYDKDFNNEADTPDNFQSRRPNTSFCFLDIRSPGLGDTAMYLCATTPGLDRFNYGYTFGSGTRLTVV.